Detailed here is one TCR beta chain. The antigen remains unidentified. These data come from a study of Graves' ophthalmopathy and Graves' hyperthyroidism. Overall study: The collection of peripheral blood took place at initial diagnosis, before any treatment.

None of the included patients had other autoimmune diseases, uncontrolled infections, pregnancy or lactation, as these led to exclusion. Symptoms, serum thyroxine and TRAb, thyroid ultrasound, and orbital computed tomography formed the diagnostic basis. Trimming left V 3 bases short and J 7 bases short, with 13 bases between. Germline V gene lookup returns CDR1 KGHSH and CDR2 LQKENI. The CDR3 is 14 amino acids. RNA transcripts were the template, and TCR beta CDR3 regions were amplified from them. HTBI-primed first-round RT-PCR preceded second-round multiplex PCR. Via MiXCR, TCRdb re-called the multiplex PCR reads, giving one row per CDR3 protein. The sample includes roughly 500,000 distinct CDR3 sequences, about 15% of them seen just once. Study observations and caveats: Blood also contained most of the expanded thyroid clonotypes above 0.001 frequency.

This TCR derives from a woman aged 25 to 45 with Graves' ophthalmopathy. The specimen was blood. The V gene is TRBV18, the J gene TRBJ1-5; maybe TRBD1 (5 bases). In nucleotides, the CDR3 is TGTGCCAGCTCACCCGCTGGTGGGGGGCAGCCCCAGCATTTT. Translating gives CASSPAGGGQPQHF.